This is a list of T cell receptor beta chains from one sample in a study of T cell responses to AZD1222 COVID-19 vaccine. Sequenced by immunoSEQ multiplex PCR; TCRdb stores in-frame clones only, minus some. This sample has tens of thousands of clones, with over 75% found just once. Sequencing used peripheral blood, obtained 28 days after the second AZD1222 dose. These receptors came from an adult who received the AZD1222 COVID-19 vaccine. The CDR3 runs from the conserved cysteine through the conserved F or W. A D gene is named only where the DNA matches it firmly. The size of a clone is reported for some rows only, either as once, few or many, or as a class for expanded clones.

cdr3_length	v_call	d_call	j_call	clone_size	cdr3_aa	cdr3_nt
13	TRBV29-1	TRBD1	TRBJ1-6	-	CSVAGTGGSPLHF	TGCAGCGTGGCCGGGACAGGGGGCTCACCCCTCCACTTT
18	TRBV9	-	TRBJ2-4	-	CASSVGDLRDGPKNIQYF	TGTGCCAGCAGCGTAGGGGACCTCCGGGACGGGCCCAAAAACATTCAGTACTTC
13	TRBV12-3/TRBV12-4	-	TRBJ1-6	-	CASSLYRREPLHF	TGTGCCAGCAGTTTGTACAGGCGCGAACCCCTCCACTTT
13	TRBV28	-	TRBJ1-1	-	CASSFARHTEAFF	TGTGCCAGCAGTTTCGCTAGGCACACTGAAGCTTTCTTT
15	TRBV9	-	TRBJ2-5	-	CASRPTAFSQETQYF	TGTGCCAGCAGACCTACAGCTTTCTCCCAAGAGACCCAGTACTTC
15	TRBV2	TRBD1	TRBJ2-3	-	CASSANRGPTDTQYF	TGTGCCAGCAGCGCTAACAGGGGGCCGACAGATACGCAGTATTTT
17	TRBV3-1/TRBV3-2	-	TRBJ1-4	-	CASSSRQVRATNEKLFF	TGTGCCAGCAGCTCGCGACAGGTCCGGGCAACTAATGAAAAACTGTTTTTT
16	TRBV9	TRBD1	TRBJ2-1	-	CASSVGTGFASNEQFF	TGTGCCAGCAGCGTAGGGACAGGGTTCGCCTCCAATGAGCAGTTCTTC
13	TRBV2	-	TRBJ2-3	-	CARRTVSTDTQYF	TGTGCCAGAAGGACAGTTAGCACAGATACGCAGTATTTT
12	TRBV11-3	-	TRBJ2-5	once	CASSLVMRTQYF	TGTGCCAGCAGCTTAGTGATGAGGACCCAGTACTTC
16	TRBV7-6	TRBD1	TRBJ1-2	-	CASSPPPGQGSYGYTF	TGTGCCAGCAGCCCACCCCCCGGACAGGGTTCCTATGGCTACACCTTC
17	TRBV27	TRBD1	TRBJ2-6	-	CASSRDRAISGANVLTF	TGTGCCAGCAGTCGGGACAGAGCTATCTCTGGGGCCAACGTCCTGACTTTC
16	TRBV21-1	-	TRBJ1-5	-	CASRRVDRGSNQPQHF	TGTGCCAGCAGGAGGGTGGACAGGGGTAGCAATCAGCCCCAGCATTTT
17	TRBV7-3	-	TRBJ2-5	-	CASSPSTRGRYWETQYF	TGTGCCAGCAGTCCCTCGACGAGGGGTCGATATTGGGAGACCCAGTACTTC
15	TRBV3-1/TRBV3-2	-	TRBJ1-1	-	CASSQEWRGGNEAFF	TGTGCCAGCAGCCAAGAGTGGAGGGGCGGCAATGAAGCTTTCTTT
16	TRBV4-1	TRBD2	TRBJ2-3	-	CASSQDRTSETDTQYF	TGCGCCAGCAGCCAGGACAGGACTAGCGAAACAGATACGCAGTATTTT
15	TRBV7-2	TRBD1	TRBJ1-4	-	CASSSELTGAEKLFF	TGTGCCAGCAGCTCAGAGTTAACAGGGGCCGAAAAACTGTTTTTT
15	TRBV5-1	-	TRBJ2-1	-	CASSLEAGTHNEQFF	TGCGCCAGCAGCTTGGAAGCAGGGACCCACAATGAGCAGTTCTTC
19	TRBV27	TRBD2	TRBJ2-6	once	CASSLSGLAGPSGANVLTF	TGTGCCAGCAGTTTATCGGGACTAGCGGGACCCTCTGGGGCCAACGTCCTGACTTTC
16	TRBV5-1	-	TRBJ2-3	-	CASSLVAAELTDTQYF	TGCGCCAGCAGCTTGGTAGCTGCGGAACTCACAGATACGCAGTATTTT
16	TRBV6-6	TRBD1	TRBJ2-5	-	CASRLGTGGWGETQYF	TGTGCCAGCAGACTAGGGACAGGGGGCTGGGGAGAGACCCAGTACTTC
15	TRBV11-2	TRBD1	TRBJ2-7	-	CASSLDRGGGYEQYF	TGTGCCAGCAGCTTAGATCGAGGGGGCGGCTACGAGCAGTACTTC
14	TRBV4-2	-	TRBJ1-2	-	CASSQPGADYGYTF	TGTGCCAGCAGCCAACCAGGGGCGGACTATGGCTACACCTTC
15	TRBV10-3	-	TRBJ1-5	-	CAISESRGDNQPQHF	TGTGCCATCAGTGAGTCAAGGGGGGACAATCAGCCCCAGCATTTT
15	TRBV15	-	TRBJ1-5	-	CATSPGWETNQPQHF	TGTGCCACCAGCCCGGGGTGGGAGACTAATCAGCCCCAGCATTTT
11	TRBV7-9	-	TRBJ2-3	-	CASSSDDTQYF	TGTGCCAGCAGCTCCGACGATACGCAGTATTTT
15	TRBV4-1	TRBD1	TRBJ2-4	-	CASSQDGQGANIQYF	TGCGCCAGCAGCCAAGACGGACAGGGCGCAAACATTCAGTACTTC
14	TRBV7-8	-	TRBJ1-1	-	CASSYRQLGTEAFF	TGTGCCAGCAGTTACCGACAGCTGGGCACTGAAGCTTTCTTT
14	TRBV15	-	TRBJ2-3	-	CATSIGGAGDTQYF	TGTGCCACCAGCATCGGCGGGGCCGGAGATACGCAGTATTTT
12	TRBV30	-	TRBJ1-2	-	CAWSGPNYGYTF	TGTGCCTGGAGTGGGCCTAACTATGGCTACACCTTC
15	TRBV15	-	TRBJ2-7	-	CATSRERQISYEQYF	TGTGCCACCAGCAGAGAACGGCAGATTTCCTACGAGCAGTACTTC